Listed below are T cell receptor beta chains from one sample, sequenced in a study of blood T cells in healthy people across ages. Each CDR3 protein is one row after TCRdb ran MiXCR on the 5' RACE reads. The sample lists about 970,000 distinct CDR3 sequences, just over 50% seen once, with about 22% in the top ten. The sequencing input was blood. The receptors were sampled from an older woman in good health. CDR3s include the opening cysteine and the closing phenylalanine or tryptophan. The D gene is left open where the match is weak. Only part of the rows carry a size: once, few, many, or a class if the clone is expanded.

>TRBV20-1|NA|TRBJ2-1|NA
TGCAGTGCCAAGTCGGCGGGAAAGCAGTTCTTC
CSAKSAGKQFF
>TRBV7-2|many|TRBJ2-1|NA
TGTGCCAGCAGCTTCCGCCGCGGGGATGAGCAGTTCTTC
CASSFRRGDEQFF
>TRBV7-2|NA|TRBJ2-7|NA
TGTGCCAGCAGTTTTGACCAGTCGGACACCTACGAGCAGTACTTC
CASSFDQSDTYEQYF
>TRBV29-1|once|TRBJ2-7|NA
TGCAGCGTTTACAGGGGCGGAGGGTTGTACGAGCAGTACTTC
CSVYRGGGLYEQYF
>TRBV7-8|NA|TRBJ2-7|TRBD2
TGTGCCAGCAGCTTAGCGCCTAGCGGGATCTACGAGCAGTACTTC
CASSLAPSGIYEQYF
>TRBV4-2|few|TRBJ2-7|NA
TGTGCCAGCAGCCAAGCCCGGGAAGGCGGTTACGAGCAGTACTTC
CASSQAREGGYEQYF
>TRBV7-9|NA|TRBJ2-7|NA
TGTGCCAGCAGCTTAATCATCGGAGGGGATATCGACGAGCAGTACTTC
CASSLIIGGDIDEQYF
>TRBV7-8|NA|TRBJ2-7|NA
TGTGCCAGCAGCCTCCGGAGGGACATGTACGAGCAGTACTTC
CASSLRRDMYEQYF
>TRBV5-1|NA|TRBJ2-1|TRBD2
TGCGCCAGCAGCTTGGGTTCGCGGACTAGCGGCTACAATGAGCAGTTCTTC
CASSLGSRTSGYNEQFF
>TRBV20-1|once|TRBJ2-7|TRBD2
TGCAGCCCAATCTCCCCGACTAGCGGGACCTACGAGCAGTACTTC
CSPISPTSGTYEQYF
>TRBV11-2|NA|TRBJ2-7|NA
TGTGCCAGCAGCAAAGTGAGTGGGAAGGGTGAGCAGTACTTC
CASSKVSGKGEQYF
>TRBV5-5|few|TRBJ2-5|NA
TGTGCCAGCAGGGGCATTAGCGTAGAGACCCAGTACTTC
CASRGISVETQYF
>TRBV20-1|NA|TRBJ1-6|TRBD1
TGCAGTGCGAGTGTAGTTACAGGGGGACAAGGGTCACCCCTCCACTTT
CSASVVTGGQGSPLHF
>TRBV4-1|few|TRBJ2-1|TRBD2
TGCGCCAGCAACCTAGCGGGAGGGCCTAATGAGCAGTTCTTC
CASNLAGGPNEQFF
>TRBV20-1|NA|TRBJ2-5|TRBD1
TGCAGTGCTAGGACGGGCCAGGGGGCGAAGACCCAGTACTTC
CSARTGQGAKTQYF
>TRBV7-8|NA|TRBJ2-7|TRBD2
TGTGCCAGCAGCTCAGACTTGGGACTAGCGAAACCCTACGAGCAGTACTTC
CASSSDLGLAKPYEQYF
>TRBV28|NA|TRBJ2-4|NA
TGTGCCAGCAGCCCTCAAAGAGGCCAGGCCTGGGGTGGCCAGTACTTC
CASSPQRGQAWGGQYF
>TRBV4-3|NA|TRBJ2-7|NA
TGCGCCAGCAGCCAAGAGAGCCCGGGCCCTAGCAGAGTTCCCTACGAGCAGTACTTC
CASSQESPGPSRVPYEQYF
>TRBV7-2|few|TRBJ2-7|TRBD2
TGTGCCAGCAGGCGGACTAGCGGAGTTAGGGACGAGCAGTACTTC
CASRRTSGVRDEQYF
>TRBV4-3|NA|TRBJ2-7|NA
TGCGCCAGCAGCCAAGATAGGGCCCCCTACTACGAGCAGTACTTC
CASSQDRAPYYEQYF
>TRBV14|few|TRBJ2-6|NA
TGTGCCAGCAGCCAAGTCCCGACAGGTCTATCTGGGGCCAACGTCCTGACTTTC
CASSQVPTGLSGANVLTF
>TRBV5-5|NA|TRBJ2-5|TRBD1
TGTGCCAGCAGCCCGGGGACAGGTATGGAAGAGACCCAGTACTTC
CASSPGTGMEETQYF
>TRBV5-1|few|TRBJ2-7|NA
TGCGCCAGCAGTTATACTCCTGACAGCTACGAGCAGTACTTC
CASSYTPDSYEQYF
>TRBV7-2|few|TRBJ2-1|NA
TGTGCCAGCAGTTTGGCGCGTGAGCAGTTCTTC
CASSLAREQFF
>TRBV4-2|NA|TRBJ1-2|NA
TGTGCCAGCAGCCCCGCCCTGATCCTGGATGACTATGGCTACACCTTC
CASSPALILDDYGYTF
>TRBV29-1|NA|TRBJ1-4|NA
TGCAGCGTTGTATTCCCGGGGGAAAAACTGTTTTTT
CSVVFPGEKLFF
>TRBV28|once|TRBJ1-1|NA
TGTGCCAGCAGTTTCCAGGGGACGAGCACTGAAGCTTTCTTT
CASSFQGTSTEAFF
>TRBV7-2|NA|TRBJ2-3|NA
TGTGCCAGCAGCGTAGCGAGGCCAGATACGCAGTATTTT
CASSVARPDTQYF
>TRBV3-1|NA|TRBJ2-5|TRBD2
TGTGCCAGCAGCCAAGATTGCGTGGCTAGCGGGATAAGTACGACCCAGTACTTC
CASSQDCVASGISTTQYF
>TRBV5-1|few|TRBJ2-3|NA
TGCGCCAGCAGTCGTCAGCAACAGGTCACAGATACGCAGTATTTT
CASSRQQQVTDTQYF
>TRBV10-2|few|TRBJ2-7|NA
TGCGCCAGCAGTGATGGGGGTGGCGAGCAGTACTTC
CASSDGGGEQYF
>TRBV20-1|NA|TRBJ2-1|TRBD2
TGCAGTGCCCCCGGACTCTCTAGCGGGGGGGTCGATGAGCAGTTCTTC
CSAPGLSSGGVDEQFF
>TRBV6-2/TRBV6-3|NA|TRBJ2-1|NA
TGTGCCAGCAGTTACTCCTGGGGGCGGGAAGGTTTCTACAATGAGCAGTTCTTC
CASSYSWGREGFYNEQFF
>TRBV20-1|NA|TRBJ2-7|TRBD2
TGCAGTGCTAGTATAGCGGGGATATACAATGAGCAGTACTTC
CSASIAGIYNEQYF
>TRBV20-1|NA|TRBJ2-7|NA
TGCAGTGCTAGGCGTCGACCCTACGAGCAGTACTTC
CSARRRPYEQYF
>TRBV25-1|few|TRBJ2-5|NA
TGTGCCAGCAGCGACCGAGGGGATGAGACCCAGTACTTC
CASSDRGDETQYF
>TRBV2|NA|TRBJ2-5|TRBD1
TGTGCCAGCAGCGAGTGGCCTCTTACCGGGACAGCCCAAGAGACCCAGTACTTC
CASSEWPLTGTAQETQYF
>TRBV11-2|once|TRBJ2-5|NA
TGTGCCAGCAGCGTAATCGGTCGAGAGACCCAGTACTTC
CASSVIGRETQYF
>TRBV6-2/TRBV6-3|NA|TRBJ2-3|NA
TGTGCCAGCAGTTACTCGACGGGGGATATTGGCACAGATACGCAGTATTTT
CASSYSTGDIGTDTQYF
>TRBV6-1|NA|TRBJ2-1|TRBD1
TGTGCCAGCAGTGCCCAGCATGGACAGGGGCAGCAGTTCTTC
CASSAQHGQGQQFF
>TRBV7-2|NA|TRBJ2-4|TRBD2
TGTGCCAGCAGCTACGGACTAGCGGACAAAAACATTCAGTACTTC
CASSYGLADKNIQYF
>TRBV7-2|few|TRBJ2-5|TRBD1
TGTGCCAGCAGCTCAAGACAGGGGGAGAGAGAGACCCAGTACTTC
CASSSRQGERETQYF
>TRBV6-5|NA|TRBJ2-1|TRBD1
TGTGCCAGCAGTTACCGGACAGGATCCTACAATGAGCAGTTCTTC
CASSYRTGSYNEQFF
>TRBV29-1|NA|TRBJ2-3|TRBD2
TGCAGCGTTGAAGAACTAGCGGGAGCGGGTTGGACAGATACGCAGTATTTT
CSVEELAGAGWTDTQYF
>TRBV19|NA|TRBJ2-1|NA
TGTGCCAGTAGTAGGGACCTTCAGAGTGAGCAGTTCTTC
CASSRDLQSEQFF
>TRBV14|many|TRBJ2-6|NA
TGTGCCAGCAGCCTTGGGACACTCCGGGGGCGTGGGGCCAACGTCCTGACTTTC
CASSLGTLRGRGANVLTF
>TRBV30|NA|TRBJ2-1|TRBD2
TGTGCCTGGAATTGGGTAGCGGGAGAGGCTGAGCAGTTCTTC
CAWNWVAGEAEQFF
>TRBV4-1|few|TRBJ2-3|TRBD2
TGCGCCAGCAGCCAGGGCCTAGCGGGAGGGCGCGGAAATACGCAGTATTTT
CASSQGLAGGRGNTQYF
>TRBV5-1|NA|TRBJ2-1|NA
TGCGCCAGCACGGACTTACGCAATGAGCAGTTCTTC
CASTDLRNEQFF
>TRBV4-2|NA|TRBJ2-1|TRBD2
TGTGCCAGCAGCCCCCCTCAAGCGGGAGCGTTAGACAATGAGCAGTTCTTC
CASSPPQAGALDNEQFF
>TRBV7-2|NA|TRBJ2-7|TRBD2
TGTGCCAGCAGCCCTACTAGCGGGAGGGCCGTCTACGAGCAGTACTTC
CASSPTSGRAVYEQYF
>TRBV5-1|NA|TRBJ1-2|TRBD1
TGCGCCAGCAGGGCGGGACAGGGGCCGGCTGGCTACACCTTC
CASRAGQGPAGYTF
>TRBV27|NA|TRBJ1-6|NA
TGTGCCAGCAGCGGTCGGGGCCGTGATTCACCCCTCCACTTT
CASSGRGRDSPLHF
>TRBV5-1|NA|TRBJ2-5|NA
TGCGCCAGCAGCTTGGGGGCGGACCGAGAGACCCAGTACTTC
CASSLGADRETQYF
>TRBV7-2|NA|TRBJ2-1|NA
TGTGCCAGCAGCTTACCTCTTGGAAACGAGCAGTTCTTC
CASSLPLGNEQFF
>TRBV5-1|NA|TRBJ1-5|NA
TGCGCCAGCAGCCCGGACAATGTGGGCCAGCCCCAGCATTTT
CASSPDNVGQPQHF
>TRBV24-1|NA|TRBJ2-1|TRBD2
TGTGCCACCAGTGATTGGAGCGGGGCGGGGGTCGATGAGCAGTTCTTC
CATSDWSGAGVDEQFF
>TRBV7-2|NA|TRBJ1-5|NA
TGTGCCAGCAGCTTGGTGGGGGACGGGCCCCAGCATTTT
CASSLVGDGPQHF
>TRBV20-1|NA|TRBJ2-1|TRBD2
TGCAGTGCTAGAGATGGAGGGCTAGCGGGGGTGAGGGGCTACAATGAGCAGTTCTTC
CSARDGGLAGVRGYNEQFF